A single sample is the source of the 15 T cell receptor beta chains below, sequenced in a study of blood T cells in healthy people across ages. Combining a sample-barcoded 5' primer with a J-beta primer mix, a second PCR ran for about 7 to 11 cycles. MiXCR, run by TCRdb on the 5' RACE reads, gives a single entry per CDR3 protein. Of about 730,000 distinct CDR3 sequences in the sample, roughly 44% were seen once. The material sequenced was blood. These receptor sequences come from a woman in her sixties in good health.

The V call is TRBV7-3, the J call TRBJ2-3; tentatively, D is TRBD2 (6 bases). The CDR3 is 16 amino acids. Germline assignment: CDR1 SGHTA and CDR2 FQGTGA. Between the trimmed V and J ends, which lost 5 bases and 0 bases, there was a span of 15 bases. This CDR3 reads CASSKRSSGSTDTQYF. CDR3 sequence (DNA): TGTGCCAGCAGCAAAAGGTCGAGCGGGAGCACAGATACGCAGTATTTT.

In this sample, this clonotype turned up a few times. This sequence joins TRBV10-3 and TRBJ1-4, with 7 bases lining up with TRBD1. The CDR3 covers 13 residues. J was trimmed by 5 bases and V by 11 bases; bases with no gene match: 8. The germline V gene has CDR1 ENHRY and CDR2 SYGVKD. Here the CDR3 reads CAVAGQENEKLFF. CDR3 nucleotides: TGTGCCGTGGCTGGACAGGAAAATGAAAAACTGTTTTTT.

The V call is TRBV7-2, the J call TRBJ2-3; D is unclear. V gave up 3 bases and J gave up 0 bases, with 13 bases separating them. The CDR3 runs to 16 residues. Germline CDR1 SGHTA, CDR2 FQGNSA. CDR3 protein: CASSFIRGPSTDTQYF. The CDR3 bases are TGTGCCAGCAGCTTCATTAGAGGTCCTAGCACAGATACGCAGTATTTT.

The table lists this clonotype with many counts. This chain connects TRBV9 to TRBJ2-3; the D gene is possibly TRBD2 (6 bases). This CDR3 spans 13 amino acids. Germline lookup yields CDR1 SGDLS and CDR2 YYNGEE. Between the trimmed V and J ends, which lost 1 base and 5 bases, there was a span of 8 bases. The CDR3 region has the DNA TGTGCCAGCAGCGTATGGCGGGGAGATACGCAGTATTTT. This encodes CASSVWRGDTQYF.

V gene TRBV25-1 combines with J gene TRBJ2-2, with no clear D. Germline V gene data show CDR1 as MGHDK and CDR2 as SYGVNS. This CDR3 is 16 amino acids long. The germline V and J ends were trimmed by 1 base and 1 base, with 10 bases remaining between them. CDR3 DNA sequence: TGTGCCAGCAGTGAATTAAGGATCTTGAACACCGGGGAGCTGTTTTTT. Its protein product is CASSELRILNTGELFF.

V gene TRBV6-5 combines with J gene TRBJ1-2; D remains ambiguous. CDR3 length: 12 amino acids. V was cut by 5 bases and J by 4 bases, with 8 bases left in between. Germline values: CDR1 MNHEY, CDR2 SVGAGI. The CDR3 reads CASSEVAYGYTF. The CDR3 DNA is TGTGCCAGCAGTGAAGTCGCCTATGGCTACACCTTC.

This rearrangement joins TRBV10-1 to TRBJ2-5; D is ambiguous. The assigned J gene may be wrong: the sequence end matches TRBJ2-7 better. Germline V CDR1 and CDR2: WNHNN, SYGVQD (reference sequence). The CDR3 is 14 residues long. CDR3 in amino acids: CASSEDTKPYEQYF. The CDR3 DNA follows: TGCGCCAGCAGTGAGGACACAAAACCCTACGAGCAGTACTTC.

The chain has TRBV4-1 and TRBJ2-1, with 13 bases matching TRBD2. The CDR3 totals 17 residues. CDR1 and CDR2 (germline): MGHRA, YSYEKL. With 4 bases clipped from V and 7 bases from J, the junction kept 10 bases outside the gene matches. The CDR3 coding sequence is TGCGCCAGCAGCCGAGGCTTTGCGGGACTAGCGGGAAATGAGCAGTTCTTC. Translating it yields CASSRGFAGLAGNEQFF.

The J gene is TRBJ2-5, the V gene TRBV7-6; 12 bases agree with TRBD1. The tail of the sequence fits TRBJ2-7 better, so the J call may be wrong. CDR3 size: 17 residues. Germline V gives CDR1 SGHVS, CDR2 FNYEAQ. The CDR3 DNA reads as TGTGCCAGCAGCAAAAAGGGACAGGGGGCCTCCAGGTACGAGCAGTACTTC. Its protein product is CASSKKGQGASRYEQYF.

This clonotype appeared a few times. The chain is built from TRBV12-3 or TRBV12-4 and TRBJ2-7; 9 positions agree with TRBD2. V was clipped by 3 bases and J by 7 bases; unmatched bases: 10. The length of the CDR3 is 15 residues. The CDR3 loop is CASSLREGPNNEQYF. The DNA for the CDR3 is TGTGCCAGCAGTTTGCGGGAGGGGCCTAACAATGAGCAGTACTTC.

Turning to this clonotype: At one boundary the junction diverges from the germline segment, which might be a read error. The V and J genes are TRBV6-2 or TRBV6-3 and TRBJ2-1; D call uncertain. The germline gives CDR1 MNHEY, CDR2 SVGEGT. The CDR3 runs 13 residues. The CDR3 DNA reads TGTGCCAGCAGTGACTCGACCACGAATGAGCAGTTCTTC. Its translation is CASSDSTTNEQFF.

The chain combines TRBV6-5 with TRBJ1-2; D is perhaps TRBD1 (5 bases). The CDR3 loop spans 13 amino acids. CDR1 MNHEY and CDR2 SVGAGI come from the germline V gene. The germline V and J ends were trimmed by 5 bases and 3 bases, with 10 bases remaining between them. Here the CDR3 reads CASSQWGDYGYTF. CDR3 nucleotide sequence: TGTGCCAGCAGTCAATGGGGGGACTATGGCTACACCTTC.

This clonotype was observed a few times. The V gene is TRBV5-5, the J gene TRBJ1-1; 10 bases are a match to TRBD1. In germline, CDR1 is SGHKS, CDR2 YYEKEE (reference sequence). The CDR3 runs 17 residues. J lost 2 bases, V lost 4 bases, and 11 bases had no gene match. Here the CDR3 DNA reads TGTGCCAGCAGCCAGGCTGGGACAGGGGAGGGCAACACTGAAGCTTTCTTT. Residues: CASSQAGTGEGNTEAFF.

This chain links TRBV28 with TRBJ2-6; D is possibly TRBD1 (6 bases). Trimming left V 2 bases short and J 4 bases short, with 18 bases between. From germline, CDR1 is MDHEN and CDR2 SYDVKM. The length of the CDR3 is 18 residues. CDR3 DNA: TGTGCCAGCAGTTTAATCGGGGCAGGGGTTTGGGGGGCCAACGTCCTGACTTTC. Translation gives CASSLIGAGVWGANVLTF.

This clonotype came up a few times. The chain carries TRBV20-1 and TRBJ2-7; 12 bases line up with TRBD2. Germline V gene lookup returns CDR1 DFQATT and CDR2 SNEGSKA (reference sequence). The V gene end was trimmed by 5 bases and the J gene end by 6 bases; junction bases not matched to a gene: 2. This CDR3 contains 12 residues. The CDR3 loop reads CSARLAGVEQYF. In DNA, the CDR3 is TGCAGTGCTCGACTAGCGGGAGTCGAGCAGTACTTC.